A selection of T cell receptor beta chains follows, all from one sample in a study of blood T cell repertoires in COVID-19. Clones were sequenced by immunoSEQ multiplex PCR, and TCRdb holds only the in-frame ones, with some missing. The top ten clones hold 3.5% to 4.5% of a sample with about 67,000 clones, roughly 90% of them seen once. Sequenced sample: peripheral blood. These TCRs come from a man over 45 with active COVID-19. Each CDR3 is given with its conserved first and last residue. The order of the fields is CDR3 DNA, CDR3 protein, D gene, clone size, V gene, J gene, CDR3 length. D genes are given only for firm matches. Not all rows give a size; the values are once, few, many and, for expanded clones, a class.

TGTGCCAGCAGCTTAACAGGCTACTACGAGCAGTACTTC	CASSLTGYYEQYF	NA	NA	TRBV7-2	TRBJ2-7	13
TGTGCCAGCAGTGAGGGACTAGCGGGAGGCCACCCGAACAATGAGCAGTTCTTC	CASSEGLAGGHPNNEQFF	TRBD2	NA	TRBV6-1	TRBJ2-1	18
TGTGCCAGCAGGCTACAGGGGGCTACGAGCTCCTACAATGAGCAGTTCTTC	CASRLQGATSSYNEQFF	TRBD1	NA	TRBV5-4	TRBJ2-1	17
TGTGCCAGCAGCTTGTGGCCGAACACTGAAGCTTTCTTT	CASSLWPNTEAFF	NA	once	TRBV5-6	TRBJ1-1	13
TGTGCCAGCAGCCTAGGACTAGTTCAAATTTCCGGGGAGCTGTTTTTT	CASSLGLVQISGELFF	TRBD2	NA	TRBV11-2	TRBJ2-2	16
TGTGCCAGTAGTATATGGACAGGGAGCAACACCATATATTTT	CASSIWTGSNTIYF	TRBD1	NA	TRBV19	TRBJ1-3	14
TGTGCCAGCAGTGCCCGACTAGGGCAGTTCTTC	CASSARLGQFF	NA	NA	TRBV12-3/TRBV12-4	TRBJ2-1	11
TGCGCCAGCAGCGATTCACAGGGATTCTCAGATACGCAGTATTTT	CASSDSQGFSDTQYF	NA	NA	TRBV5-1	TRBJ2-3	15
TGTGCCTGGACCAATACGTCGCGGGGGGAAAACAATGAGCAGTTCTTC	CAWTNTSRGENNEQFF	TRBD2	NA	TRBV30	TRBJ2-1	16
TGTGCCAGCAGCCAGCAAACCGGGACAGGGCAAGAGACCCAGTACTTC	CASSQQTGTGQETQYF	TRBD1	NA	TRBV4-2	TRBJ2-5	16
TGTGCCAGCAGTCTACAGGGGGCAACCTCTGGCTACACCTTC	CASSLQGATSGYTF	TRBD1	NA	TRBV7-9	TRBJ1-2	14
TGTGCCAGCAGCTTATCCGGGGCGGGAGGCTACACCTTC	CASSLSGAGGYTF	NA	NA	TRBV7-8	TRBJ1-2	13
TGTGCCAGCAGCTTGGGACAGGGTGGCGGCTACACCTTC	CASSLGQGGGYTF	TRBD1	NA	TRBV5-5	TRBJ1-2	13
TGCGCCAGCAGCTTGGGGACAGCCCTCCCAGAGACCCAGTACTTC	CASSLGTALPETQYF	NA	NA	TRBV5-1	TRBJ2-5	15
TGTGCCAGCAGCTTAGTTACAGGGTTCGACGAGCAGTACTTC	CASSLVTGFDEQYF	NA	NA	TRBV7-2	TRBJ2-7	14
TGCGCCAGCAGCTTGCAGGGGGCGCCTGTGCTAACTGAAGCTTTCTTT	CASSLQGAPVLTEAFF	TRBD1	NA	TRBV5-1	TRBJ1-1	16
TGTGCCTGGAGCCCAGCGGGGGCCTACGAGCAGTACTTC	CAWSPAGAYEQYF	TRBD2	NA	TRBV30	TRBJ2-7	13
TGTGCCAGCAGCCAAGACCCGACTAGCGGGAGTTACGAGCAGTACTTC	CASSQDPTSGSYEQYF	TRBD2	NA	TRBV4-2	TRBJ2-7	16
TGTGCCAGCAGAACTAAAGGGGGACCTTACGAGCAGTACTTC	CASRTKGGPYEQYF	NA	NA	TRBV5-6	TRBJ2-7	14
TGCGCCAGCAGCGGGACAGGGGGCACAGATACGCAGTATTTT	CASSGTGGTDTQYF	TRBD1	NA	TRBV5-1	TRBJ2-3	14
TGTGCCAGCAGTACCGGGACAGGGGGCACTCAGCCCCAGCATTTT	CASSTGTGGTQPQHF	TRBD1	NA	TRBV28	TRBJ1-5	15
TGTGCCAGCAGTTACTCGAGGGCAGGATGGGATTCACCCCTCCACTTT	CASSYSRAGWDSPLHF	NA	NA	TRBV6-2/TRBV6-3	TRBJ1-6	16
TGTGCCAGCAGCCAGGTGGCGCCCCCGAGCACAGATACGCAGTATTTT	CASSQVAPPSTDTQYF	NA	NA	TRBV11-2	TRBJ2-3	16
TGTGCCAGCAGCCCCCGACAGGGGGCTACTAATGAAAAACTGTTTTTT	CASSPRQGATNEKLFF	TRBD1	NA	TRBV14	TRBJ1-4	16
TGTGCCTCCGCTAGCGGGAGGAACACCGGGGAGCTGTTTTTT	CASASGRNTGELFF	TRBD2	NA	TRBV15	TRBJ2-2	14
TGTGCCAGCAGTGCCGGGGGGGAGCAGTACTTC	CASSAGGEQYF	TRBD2	NA	TRBV25-1	TRBJ2-7	11
TGTGCCATCAGTGACTCGGGACTAGCGGGAGGGGATACGCAGTATTTT	CAISDSGLAGGDTQYF	TRBD2	NA	TRBV10-3	TRBJ2-3	16
TGTGCCAGCAGCTTACGGGGGGGGACTAGCACAGATACGCAGTATTTT	CASSLRGGTSTDTQYF	TRBD2	NA	TRBV7-2	TRBJ2-3	16